This TCR beta chain was sequenced during a study of cytomegalovirus exposure and HLA in healthy donors. Overall study findings and caveats: Productive status was seen about 90% or about 30% of the time for most TCR beta V segments in an earlier analysis.

CDR3 length: 14 residues. Germline V gives CDR1 MRHNA, CDR2 SNTAGT. J gave up 5 bases and V 6 bases, and 5 bases lay outside the gene matches. PCR was performed using 60 Vbeta and 13 Jbeta primers. Assay used: immunoSEQ multiplex PCR; TCRdb lists only in-frame clones, some missing. The table lists approximately 150,000 clones, 60% to 80% of them singletons. This clone was seen once. Its antigen is undetermined. The receptor's source is a man aged 60 to 75 in good health and CMV-seronegative. The chain combines TRBV6-4 with TRBJ1-5; TRBD1 matches at 9 bases. The sequenced material came from PBMCs. The CDR3 nucleotides are TGTGCCAGCAGGCCGGGACAGGGTCATCAGCCCCAGCATTTT. This codes for CASRPGQGHQPQHF.